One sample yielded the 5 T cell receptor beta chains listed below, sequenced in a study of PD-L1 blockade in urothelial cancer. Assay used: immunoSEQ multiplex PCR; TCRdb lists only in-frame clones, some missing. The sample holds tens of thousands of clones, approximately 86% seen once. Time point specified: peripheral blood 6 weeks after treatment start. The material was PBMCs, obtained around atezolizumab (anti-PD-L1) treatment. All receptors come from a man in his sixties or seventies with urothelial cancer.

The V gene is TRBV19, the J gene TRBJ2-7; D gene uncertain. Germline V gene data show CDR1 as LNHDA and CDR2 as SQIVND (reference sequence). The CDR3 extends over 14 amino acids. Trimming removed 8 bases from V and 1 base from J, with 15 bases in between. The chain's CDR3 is CASRRQPGSYEQYF. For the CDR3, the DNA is TGTGCCAGTCGGCGCCAGCCAGGATCCTACGAGCAGTACTTC.

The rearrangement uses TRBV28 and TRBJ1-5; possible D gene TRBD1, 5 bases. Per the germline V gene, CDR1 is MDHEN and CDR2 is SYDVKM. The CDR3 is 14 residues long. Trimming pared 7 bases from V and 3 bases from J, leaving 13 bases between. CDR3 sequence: CASTPGGNNQPQHF. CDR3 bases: TGTGCCAGCACTCCGGGGGGTAACAATCAGCCCCAGCATTTT.

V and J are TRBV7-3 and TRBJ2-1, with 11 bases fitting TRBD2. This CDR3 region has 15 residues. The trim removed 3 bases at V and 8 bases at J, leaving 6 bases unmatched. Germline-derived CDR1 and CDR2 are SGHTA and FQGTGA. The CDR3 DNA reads TGTGCCAGCAGCTTGCTAGCGGGAGGTGCGGATGAGCAGTTCTTC. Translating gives CASSLLAGGADEQFF.

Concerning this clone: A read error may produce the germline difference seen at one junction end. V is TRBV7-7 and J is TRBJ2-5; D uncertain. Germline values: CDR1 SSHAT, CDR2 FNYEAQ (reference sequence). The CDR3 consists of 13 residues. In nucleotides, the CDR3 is TGTGCTAGCAGCTTAGATCGCGGAGAGACCCAGTACTTC. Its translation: CASSLDRGETQYF.

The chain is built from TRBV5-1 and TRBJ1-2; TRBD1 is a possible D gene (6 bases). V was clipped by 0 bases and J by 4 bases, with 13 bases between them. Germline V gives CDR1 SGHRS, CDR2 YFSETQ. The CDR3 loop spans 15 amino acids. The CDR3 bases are TGCGCCAGCAGCTTGGGGGACAACGGCCCCTATGGCTACACCTTC. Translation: CASSLGDNGPYGYTF.